This TCR beta chain was identified during a study of blood T cells in healthy people across ages (dated by TCRdb to the mid-2010s). With respect to the entire study: Template switching captured roughly one uniquely barcoded TCR beta cDNA molecule per two T cells in model experiments. Age-related changes in TCR beta repertoire diversity were measured in the study by deep sequencing normalized with unique cDNA molecular identifiers. The donors were divided into four age groups: young (average approximately 17 years), middle-aged (about 41), aged (about 61) and long-lived (roughly 86). To avoid experimental bias, donors of different ages were randomly spread across the sequencing lanes. Using the same blood draw, the study looked at two additional independent replicas of 1 million unique cDNA reads for two donors, one aged 18 to 30 and the other aged 80 or older. The study at large found these results: As age increased, observed TCR beta diversity per million T cells dropped in a roughly linear way, and a significant reduction was already evident by age about 40. The percentage of naive T cells measured by flow cytometry correlated strongly with observed TCR beta diversity. Estimates of total diversity from one million sequenced T cells were regarded as lower bounds and underestimates. Donor CMV infection status was unknown, potentially confounding age-related changes in expanded clonotypes. Compared with the aged group, the long-lived group had more naive CD4+ T cells, fewer expanded clones and increased TCR diversity, suggesting age selection. Conclusive comparison of naive and antigen-experienced compartments was prevented by the profiling of bulk unsorted PBMCs.

The germline V gene supplies CDR1 SQVTM and CDR2 ANQGSEA. Taken from cysteine to phenylalanine, the CDR3 has 14 residues. Only the CDR3 DNA is retained, 42 bases long and in frame from the first base. Cut back by 4 bases and 1 base, the V and J ends lie 13 bases apart. To prepare the library, 5' RACE was applied. The reads were generated on an Illumina HiSeq 2500. The second PCR ran for roughly 7 to 12 cycles and used a J-beta primer mix along with a sample-barcoded 5' primer. Each TCR beta cDNA molecule received a unique molecular identifier from a template-switch 5' adaptor carrying 12 random nucleotides. At least 2.5 million CDR3-containing paired-end reads were obtained from each sample. First-strand cDNA synthesis was performed from all RNA using the Mint cDNA synthesis kit, with priming by a TRBC-specific oligonucleotide. After uracil-DNA glycosylase treatment, a first 18-cycle PCR used universal primers M1SS and BC2_uni_R on all cDNA. Regarding the original processing steps: Normalization of each sample was performed by random selection of 1 million high-quality reads, each carrying a distinct molecular identifier. Reads sharing molecular identifiers were discarded rather than binned into consensus sequences. MiTCR, run with a Q25 quality threshold and the strictest error-elimination algorithm, handled CDR3 identification, clonotype clustering and error correction. A nonparametric unseen species model with Euler transformation was used to estimate a lower bound on total TCR beta diversity. TCRdb handled the public reads itself, with Q25 trimming in fastp and clone calling in MiXCR, and kept productive beta chains. Duplicate CDR3 protein sequences are folded into a single record with the most common DNA and genes. The V and J calls were determined by TCRdb, not by the authors. The sample table records hundreds of thousands of distinct CDR3 sequences; roughly two fifths of these occur just once. 25% to 35% of the sample is in the top ten clones.

Systemically healthy Caucasian individuals from Russia, 35 to 50 in total and aged about 6 to 95 years, were included as donors. Roughly 10 milliliters of peripheral blood were collected from each donor into EDTA-treated Vacutainer tubes. Ficoll-Paque density-gradient centrifugation was used to isolate PBMCs, with at least 6.5 million per sample. Total RNA was extracted from PBMCs with Trizol reagent, with at least 6 micrograms obtained per sample. Naive CD45RAhigh/CD27high T cell percentages were measured by flow cytometry on a PBMC aliquot from every donor. In its sample, this clonotype was seen a few times. Its antigen specificity is not known. The sample holds no much larger clone one base away, and base qualities are not on file.

The sample was blood. The V gene is TRBV29-1 and the J gene is TRBJ1-1, with the D gene not clear enough to name. This TCR came from a man aged 80 or over in good health. CDR3 reads: CSVVRALKNTEAFF. The sequenced DNA is TGCAGCGTTGTTCGGGCACTCAAGAACACTGAAGCTTTCTTT.